This T cell receptor (beta chain) was sequenced for a study of T-cell memory formation after mild COVID-19. For the study at large: Largely, TCR clusters stayed within a single donor.

Via MiXCR, TCRdb re-called the 5' RACE reads, giving one row per CDR3 protein. The sample holds under 400,000 distinct CDR3 sequences, 25% to 30% seen once. This clonotype was seen a few times. V lost 3 bases and J lost 0; bases outside the gene matches: 10. The CDR3 totals 17 residues. The germline V gene has CDR1 LNHDA and CDR2 SQIVND (reference sequence). Source material: PBMCs or a T cell subset sorted from them (not recorded which). The J gene is TRBJ1-2, the V gene TRBV19; TRBD1 matches at 7 bases. This TCR came from an adult woman who had mild COVID-19 (a few samples of this study predate the infection). Cell type and time point are not known. The CDR3 protein is CASSMRGTDAANYGYTF. The CDR3 coding sequence is TGTGCCAGTAGTATGCGGGGGACAGACGCAGCTAACTATGGCTACACCTTC.